This TCR beta chain appears in the sequencing data of a study of shared clonotypes between healthy human individuals. Replicate sorted-subset PCRs were loaded with 150 to 200 ng DNA, 31,000 or so T cell genomes. Sequenced by immunoSEQ multiplex PCR; TCRdb stores in-frame clones only, minus some. Among around 2,000,000 clones listed, roughly 91% were seen once. In the naive CD8 group, cells lacked CD45RO and were positively selected for CCR7, so terminally differentiated effector memory CD45RA+ cells were left out. Donors comprised healthy HIV-negative adults lacking recent acute infections or vaccinations. Study-level results: In contrast to clonotypes shared by all four donors, non-shared clonotypes had lower generation probabilities. Shared across a handful of donors were approximately 5% of the naive CD4 clonotypes.

On this clone: Its antigen is unknown.

This CDR3 is built from 15 residues. CDR1 SGHVS and CDR2 FQNEAQ come from the germline V gene. The V end was cut by 1 base, the J end by 1 base, with 11 bases between. This chain uses TRBV7-8 with TRBJ2-7; D unclear. This TCR was recovered from a young man in good health. Some clones in this sample may be carry-over from other donors' samples. Sequenced material: naive CD8+ T cells from PBMCs. CDR3 protein: CASSLGQTLSYEQYF. For the CDR3, the DNA is TGTGCCAGCAGCTTAGGGCAGACTCTGTCCTACGAGCAGTACTTC.